This section outlines one TCR beta chain sequence together with its context. Trimming took off 0 bases at V and 3 bases at J, with 9 bases between the two ends. This CDR3 is built from 14 residues. In germline, CDR1 is LNHNV, CDR2 YYDKDF (reference sequence). This entry belongs to a study of blood T cell repertoires in COVID-19. Study in general: The origin of the acute and convalescent COVID-19 samples was the United States, Italy and Spain.

Some clones are missing from TCRdb's copy, which holds only in-frame ones; the method was immunoSEQ multiplex PCR. Of about 490,000 clones listed, approximately 85% are singletons. This chain joins TRBV15 and TRBJ2-7; tentatively, D is TRBD2 (6 bases). This TCR came from a human donor in a cohort sampled during active COVID-19. Sequenced sample: peripheral blood. CDR3 bases: TGTGCCACCAGCAGAGATATGGGGGGCTACGAGCAGTACTTC. Translating it yields CATSRDMGGYEQYF. Using reference TRBV15 and TRBJ2-7 for the parts outside the CDR3, the full variable domain is DAMVIQNPRYQVTQFGKPVTLSCSQTLNHNVMYWYQQKSSQAPKLLFHYYDKDFNNEADTPDNFQSRRPNTSFCFLDIRSPGLGDTAMYLCATSRDMGGYEQYFGPGTRLTVT.